This TCR beta chain was recorded in a study of T and B cells in COVID-19 patients. Study-wide points: Few blood samples existed from mildly ill patients during symptoms or early in severe cases.

TRB rearrangements were amplified by multiplex PCR with BIOMED2 TRB-A/B primers. TCRdb called the multiplex PCR reads again in MiXCR, with one record for every CDR3 protein. The data contain some 10,000 distinct CDR3 sequences, roughly 33% of them singletons. Each TRB amplification used about 220-500 ng of genomic DNA from blood. Concerning this clonotype: Antigen unknown.

Looked up from germline, CDR1 is KGHSH and CDR2 is LQKENI. Trimming shortened V by 9 bases and J by 0 bases, and 12 bases separated the two germline ends. CDR3 length: 14 amino acids. The genes are TRBV18 and TRBJ1-3; D uncertain. Material for sequencing was blood. The receptor was derived from a human donor with active COVID-19. The CDR3 loop reads CASADGISGNTIYF. The DNA for the CDR3 is TGTGCCAGTGCGGACGGAATCTCTGGAAACACCATATATTTT.